This T cell receptor beta chain was captured by sequencing in a study of blood T cell repertoires in COVID-19. The CDR3 has 13 residues. V lost 1 base, J lost 2 bases, and 3 bases lay in between. Per the germline V gene, CDR1 is SGHRS and CDR2 is YFSETQ. TCRdb's table, derived via immunoSEQ multiplex PCR, lists solely in-frame clones and lacks some. The repertoire has around 110,000 clones, roughly nine tenths of them found once; the top ten carry less than 2%. The gene calls are TRBV5-1 and TRBJ1-4; no reliable D call. The sample taken for sequencing was peripheral blood. The receptor's source is a human donor with active COVID-19. The donor label of this sample is uncertain. The CDR3: CASSLQTNEKLFF. The CDR3 DNA reads as TGCGCCAGCAGCTTGCAGACTAATGAAAAACTGTTTTTT.